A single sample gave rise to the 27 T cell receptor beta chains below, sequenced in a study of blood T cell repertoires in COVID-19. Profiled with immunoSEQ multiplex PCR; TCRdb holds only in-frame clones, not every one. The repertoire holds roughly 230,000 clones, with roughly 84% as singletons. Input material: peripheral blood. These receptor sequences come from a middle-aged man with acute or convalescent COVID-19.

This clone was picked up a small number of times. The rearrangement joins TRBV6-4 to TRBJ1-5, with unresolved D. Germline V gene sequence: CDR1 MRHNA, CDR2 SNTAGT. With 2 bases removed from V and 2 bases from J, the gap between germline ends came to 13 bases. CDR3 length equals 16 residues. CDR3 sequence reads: CASSDNRAYRNQPQHF. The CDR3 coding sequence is TGTGCCAGCAGTGACAACCGCGCGTATCGCAATCAGCCCCAGCATTTT.

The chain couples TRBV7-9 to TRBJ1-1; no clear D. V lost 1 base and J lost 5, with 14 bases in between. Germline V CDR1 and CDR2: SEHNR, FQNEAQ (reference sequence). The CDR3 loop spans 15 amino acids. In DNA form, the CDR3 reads TGTGCCAGCAGCTTAGGAAGTGTGGGAGGGACTGAAGCTTTCTTT. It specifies CASSLGSVGGTEAFF.

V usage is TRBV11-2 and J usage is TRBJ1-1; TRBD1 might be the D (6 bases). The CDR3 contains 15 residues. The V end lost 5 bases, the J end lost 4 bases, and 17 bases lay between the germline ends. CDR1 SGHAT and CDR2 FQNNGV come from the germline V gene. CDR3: CASSNRGGRGTEAFF. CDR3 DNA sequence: TGTGCCAGCAGCAATAGGGGGGGCCGGGGCACTGAAGCTTTCTTT.

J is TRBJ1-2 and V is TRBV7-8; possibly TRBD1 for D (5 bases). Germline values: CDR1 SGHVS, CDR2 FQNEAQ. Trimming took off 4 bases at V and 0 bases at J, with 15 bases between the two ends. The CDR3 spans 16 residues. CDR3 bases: TGTGCCAGCAGCTCAGGGCCCGGCGGGGCTAACTATGGCTACACCTTC. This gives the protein CASSSGPGGANYGYTF.

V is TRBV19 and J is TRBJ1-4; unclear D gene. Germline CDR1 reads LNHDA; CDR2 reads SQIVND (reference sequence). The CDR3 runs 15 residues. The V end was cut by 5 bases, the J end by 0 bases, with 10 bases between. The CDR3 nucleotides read TGTGCCAGTAGTGGGTCGAGGGCAACTAATGAAAAACTGTTTTTT. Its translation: CASSGSRATNEKLFF. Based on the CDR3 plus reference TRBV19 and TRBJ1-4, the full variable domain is DGGITQSPKYLFRKEGQNVTLSCEQNLNHDAMYWYRQDPGQGLRLIYYSQIVNDFQKGDIAEGYSVSREKKESFPLTVTSAQKNPTAFYLCASSGSRATNEKLFFGSGTQLSVL.

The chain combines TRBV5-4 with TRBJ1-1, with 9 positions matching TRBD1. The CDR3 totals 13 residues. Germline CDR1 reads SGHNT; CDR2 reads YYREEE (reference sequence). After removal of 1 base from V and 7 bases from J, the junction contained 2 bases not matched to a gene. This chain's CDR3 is CASSLYRGLEAFF. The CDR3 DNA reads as TGTGCCAGCAGCTTGTACAGGGGGCTTGAAGCTTTCTTT.

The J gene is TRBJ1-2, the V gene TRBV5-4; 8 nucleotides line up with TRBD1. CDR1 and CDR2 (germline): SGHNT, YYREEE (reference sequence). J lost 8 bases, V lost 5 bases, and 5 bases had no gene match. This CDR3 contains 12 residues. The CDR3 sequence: CASSPTGGGYTF. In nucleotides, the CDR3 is TGTGCCAGCAGTCCAACAGGGGGGGGCTACACCTTC.

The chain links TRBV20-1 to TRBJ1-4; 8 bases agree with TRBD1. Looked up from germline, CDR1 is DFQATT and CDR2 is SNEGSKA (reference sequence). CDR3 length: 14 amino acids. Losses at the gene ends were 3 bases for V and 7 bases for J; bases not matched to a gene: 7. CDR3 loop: CSASQGAGSEKLFF. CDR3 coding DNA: TGCAGTGCTAGTCAGGGGGCTGGTAGTGAAAAACTGTTTTTT.

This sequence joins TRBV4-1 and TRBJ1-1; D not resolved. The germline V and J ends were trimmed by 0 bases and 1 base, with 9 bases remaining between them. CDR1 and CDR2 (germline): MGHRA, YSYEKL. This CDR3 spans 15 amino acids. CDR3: CASSQDGLSNTEAFF. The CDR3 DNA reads TGCGCCAGCAGCCAAGATGGACTTTCGAACACTGAAGCTTTCTTT.

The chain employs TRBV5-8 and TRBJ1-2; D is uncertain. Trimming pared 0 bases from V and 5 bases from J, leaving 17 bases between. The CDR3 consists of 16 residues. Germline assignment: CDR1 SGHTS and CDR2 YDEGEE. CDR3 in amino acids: CASSLEAPGSGYGYTF. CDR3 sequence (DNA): TGTGCCAGCAGCTTGGAGGCCCCGGGGTCCGGGTATGGCTACACCTTC.

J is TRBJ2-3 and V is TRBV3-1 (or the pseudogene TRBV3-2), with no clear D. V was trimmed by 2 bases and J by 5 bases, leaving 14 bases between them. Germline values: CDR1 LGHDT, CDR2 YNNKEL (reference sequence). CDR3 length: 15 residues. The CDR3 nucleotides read TGTGCCAGCAGCCAAAGAATGCCAGTTCGAGATACGCAGTATTTT. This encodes CASSQRMPVRDTQYF.

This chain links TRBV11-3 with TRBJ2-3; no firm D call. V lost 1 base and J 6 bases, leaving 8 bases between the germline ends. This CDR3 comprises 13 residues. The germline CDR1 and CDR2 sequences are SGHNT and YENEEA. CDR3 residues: CASSLVRMDTQYF. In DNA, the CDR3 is TGTGCCAGCAGCTTAGTCAGAATGGATACGCAGTATTTT.

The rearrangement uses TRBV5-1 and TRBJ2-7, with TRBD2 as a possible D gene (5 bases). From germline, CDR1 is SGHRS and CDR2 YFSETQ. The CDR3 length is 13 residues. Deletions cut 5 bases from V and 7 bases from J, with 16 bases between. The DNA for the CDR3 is TGCGCCAGCAGTGCGGTCGGGGTGAGTGAGCAGTACTTC. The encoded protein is CASSAVGVSEQYF.

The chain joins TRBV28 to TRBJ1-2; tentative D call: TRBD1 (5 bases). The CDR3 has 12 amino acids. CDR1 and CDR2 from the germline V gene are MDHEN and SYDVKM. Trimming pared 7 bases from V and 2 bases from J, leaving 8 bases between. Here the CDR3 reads CASIAGNYGYTF. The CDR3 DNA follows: TGTGCCAGCATTGCAGGGAACTATGGCTACACCTTC.

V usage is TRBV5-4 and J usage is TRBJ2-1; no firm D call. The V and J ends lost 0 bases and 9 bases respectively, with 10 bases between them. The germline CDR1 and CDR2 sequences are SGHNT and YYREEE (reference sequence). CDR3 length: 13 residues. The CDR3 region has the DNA TGTGCCAGCAGCTTGGACTCGCCTATTGAGCAGTTCTTC. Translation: CASSLDSPIEQFF.

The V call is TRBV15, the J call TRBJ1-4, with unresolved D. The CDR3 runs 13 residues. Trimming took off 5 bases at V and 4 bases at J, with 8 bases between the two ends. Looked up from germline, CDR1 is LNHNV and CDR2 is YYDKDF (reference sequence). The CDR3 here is CATSRQYNEKLFF. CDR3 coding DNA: TGTGCCACCAGCCGTCAGTATAATGAAAAACTGTTTTTT.

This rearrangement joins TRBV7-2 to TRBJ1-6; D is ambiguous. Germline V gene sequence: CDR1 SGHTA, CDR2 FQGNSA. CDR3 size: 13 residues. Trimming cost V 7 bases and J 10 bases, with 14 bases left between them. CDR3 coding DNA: TGTGCCAGCACCCCCCAGGAGGGATCACCCCTCCACTTT. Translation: CASTPQEGSPLHF.

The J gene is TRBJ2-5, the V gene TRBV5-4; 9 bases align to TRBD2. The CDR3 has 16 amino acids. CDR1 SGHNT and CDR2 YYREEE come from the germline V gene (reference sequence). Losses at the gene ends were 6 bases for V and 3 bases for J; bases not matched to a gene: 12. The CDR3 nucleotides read TGTGCCAGCACCCGACGGGGGCTAGCGGGGAAAGAGACCCAGTACTTC. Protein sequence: CASTRRGLAGKETQYF.

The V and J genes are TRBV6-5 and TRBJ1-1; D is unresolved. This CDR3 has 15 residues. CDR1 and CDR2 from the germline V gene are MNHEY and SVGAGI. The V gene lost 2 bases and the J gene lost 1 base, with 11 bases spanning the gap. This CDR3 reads CASSYVRAANTEAFF. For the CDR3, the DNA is TGTGCCAGCAGTTACGTGAGGGCAGCGAACACTGAAGCTTTCTTT.

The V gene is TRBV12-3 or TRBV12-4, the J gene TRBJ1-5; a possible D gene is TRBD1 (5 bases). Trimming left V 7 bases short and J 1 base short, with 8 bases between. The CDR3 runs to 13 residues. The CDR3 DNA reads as TGTGCCAGCACCCCAGGGAGCAATCAGCCCCAGCATTTT. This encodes CASTPGSNQPQHF.

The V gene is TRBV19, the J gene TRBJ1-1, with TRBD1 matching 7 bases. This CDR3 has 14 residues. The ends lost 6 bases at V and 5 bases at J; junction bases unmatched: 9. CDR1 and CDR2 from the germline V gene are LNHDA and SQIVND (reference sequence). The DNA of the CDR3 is TGTGCCAGTAGGGCGGGACAGACGATGACTGAAGCTTTCTTT. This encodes CASRAGQTMTEAFF.

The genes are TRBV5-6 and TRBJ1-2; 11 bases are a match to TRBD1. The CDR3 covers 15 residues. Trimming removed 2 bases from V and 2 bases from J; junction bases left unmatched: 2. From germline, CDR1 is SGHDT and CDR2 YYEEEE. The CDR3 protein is CASSFGDRGNYGYTF. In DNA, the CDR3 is TGTGCCAGCAGCTTTGGGGACAGGGGGAACTATGGCTACACCTTC.

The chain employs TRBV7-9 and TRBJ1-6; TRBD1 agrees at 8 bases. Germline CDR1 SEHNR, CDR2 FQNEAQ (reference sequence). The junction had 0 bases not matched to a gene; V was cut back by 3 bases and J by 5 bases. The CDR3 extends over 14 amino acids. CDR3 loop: CASSLTGDNSPLHF. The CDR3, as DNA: TGTGCCAGCAGCTTGACAGGGGATAATTCACCCCTCCACTTT.

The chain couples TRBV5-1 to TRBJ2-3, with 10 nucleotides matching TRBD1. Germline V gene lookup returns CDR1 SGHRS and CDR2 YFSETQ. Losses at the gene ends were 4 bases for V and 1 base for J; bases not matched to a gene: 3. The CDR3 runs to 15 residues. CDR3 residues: CASSRGTGGTDTQYF. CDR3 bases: TGCGCCAGCAGCAGGGGGACAGGGGGCACAGATACGCAGTATTTT.

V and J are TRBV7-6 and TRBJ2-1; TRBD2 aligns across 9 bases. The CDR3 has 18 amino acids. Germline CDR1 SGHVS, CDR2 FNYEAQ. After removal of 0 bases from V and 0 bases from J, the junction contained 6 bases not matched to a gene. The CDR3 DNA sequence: TGTGCCAGCAGCTTAGCTAGCGGGGGCGCCAGCTCCTACAATGAGCAGTTCTTC. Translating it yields CASSLASGGASSYNEQFF.

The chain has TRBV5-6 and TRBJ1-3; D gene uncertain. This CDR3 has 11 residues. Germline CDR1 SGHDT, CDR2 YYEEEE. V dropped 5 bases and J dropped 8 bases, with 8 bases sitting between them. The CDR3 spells CASSWEDTIYF. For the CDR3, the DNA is TGTGCCAGCAGTTGGGAGGACACCATATATTTT.

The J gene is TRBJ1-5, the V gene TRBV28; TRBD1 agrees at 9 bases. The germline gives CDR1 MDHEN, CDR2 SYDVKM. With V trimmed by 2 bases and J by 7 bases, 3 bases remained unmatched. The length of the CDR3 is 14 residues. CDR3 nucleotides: TGTGCCAGCAGTTTAACAGGGGGCCCCCAGCCCCAGCATTTT. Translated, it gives CASSLTGGPQPQHF.